A single sample is the source of the 9 T cell receptor beta chains below, sequenced in a study of T cell repertoires in cytomegalovirus infection. No antigen has been identified for these receptors. TCRdb re-called the reads through MiXCR, storing one row per CDR3 protein. The repertoire has 700,000 to 900,000 distinct CDR3 sequences, approximately 32% of them found once; the top ten carry about 12%. This sample comprised cultured CD8+ T cells from PBMCs, obtained from culture after CMV antigen stimulation. These receptors were taken from a human donor in good health (CMV status not recorded). Some clones in this sample may be carry-over from other donors' samples.

The chain employs TRBV7-9 and TRBJ2-1; 11 nucleotides agree with TRBD1. Germline V CDR1 and CDR2: SEHNR, FQNEAQ (reference sequence). Trimming cost V 11 bases and J 3 bases; bases outside gene matches: 6. The CDR3 covers 14 residues. CDR3 in amino acids: CAGGGTGGYNEQFF. CDR3 in DNA: TGTGCCGGGGGGGGGACAGGGGGCTACAATGAGCAGTTCTTC.

This clonotype has more than one count but fewer than ten. V and J are TRBV12-3 or TRBV12-4 and TRBJ1-3; weak D call: TRBD1 (5 bases). The V end was cut by 7 bases, the J end by 0 bases, with 10 bases between. This CDR3 is 14 amino acids long. CDR3 residues: CASNEQVSGNTIYF. The CDR3 DNA is TGTGCCAGCAACGAACAGGTCTCTGGAAACACCATATATTTT.

This chain joins TRBV11-3 and TRBJ2-1, with 9 positions matching TRBD1. CDR3 length: 15 amino acids. Germline lookup yields CDR1 SGHNT and CDR2 YENEEA. V dropped 4 bases and J dropped 7; count of bases not matched to a gene: 8. The CDR3 sequence is CASSSGQGSFNEQFF. The DNA for the CDR3 is TGTGCCAGCAGCTCGGGACAGGGATCTTTTAATGAGCAGTTCTTC.

This clonotype was recorded many times. The CDR3 here is CASSFQFDLGGTQYF. In DNA form, the CDR3 reads TGTGCCAGCAGCTTCCAGTTCGACTTGGGGGGAACCCAGTACTTC. V gene TRBV7-8 combines with J gene TRBJ2-5; D might be TRBD2 (6 bases). Trimming stripped 3 bases from V and 8 bases from J, with 19 bases between. The CDR3 covers 15 residues. Looked up from germline, CDR1 is SGHVS and CDR2 is FQNEAQ.

In this sample, this clonotype turned up a few times. The CDR3 DNA follows: TGCAGCGTTCAGGGCCGCTATGGCTACACCTTC. Residues: CSVQGRYGYTF. The chain is built from TRBV29-1 and TRBJ1-2; possible D gene TRBD1, 5 bases. Deletions cut 5 bases from V and 4 bases from J, with 8 bases between. CDR1 is SQVTM, CDR2 ANQGSEA, per germline. The CDR3 runs 11 residues.

The chain links TRBV9 to TRBJ1-1, with TRBD1 matching over 7 bases. CDR3 length equals 13 residues. The trim removed 0 bases at V and 8 bases at J, leaving 4 bases unmatched. CDR1 SGDLS and CDR2 YYNGEE come from the germline V gene. Here the CDR3 reads CASSVGTGGEAFF. In DNA form, the CDR3 reads TGTGCCAGCAGCGTAGGGACAGGCGGGGAAGCTTTCTTT.

This clonotype appeared many times. The genes are TRBV27 and TRBJ2-5; 8 bases are a match to TRBD1. V trimming: 5 bases; J trimming: 5 bases; junction bases outside the gene matches: 10. The CDR3 has 15 amino acids. In germline, CDR1 is MNHEY, CDR2 SMNVEV (reference sequence). For the CDR3, the DNA is TGTGCCAGCAGTATAACCCAGGGGGCAAGGGAGACCCAGTACTTC. Its protein product is CASSITQGARETQYF.

There are a few counts of this clonotype. V is TRBV11-3 and J is TRBJ2-1; 7 bases align to TRBD1. This CDR3 spans 18 amino acids. Germline loops: CDR1 SGHNT, CDR2 YENEEA. After removal of 4 bases from V and 9 bases from J, the junction contained 21 bases not matched to a gene. The CDR3 here is CASSSRDRELWGAGEQFF. The CDR3 DNA sequence: TGTGCCAGCAGCTCCAGAGACAGGGAGTTGTGGGGTGCGGGTGAGCAGTTCTTC.

The V gene is TRBV7-9, the J gene TRBJ2-5; D is possibly TRBD2 (5 bases). The V gene lost 5 bases and the J gene lost 5 bases, with 15 bases spanning the gap. Germline V gene sequence: CDR1 SEHNR, CDR2 FQNEAQ (reference sequence). The length of the CDR3 is 14 residues. The CDR3 DNA sequence: TGTGCCAGCAGCCCCCCAGGCTCGGGGGAGACCCAGTACTTC. Its translation: CASSPPGSGETQYF.